These 9 T cell receptor beta chains originate from one sample sequenced in a study of T cell repertoires in cytomegalovirus infection. One entry per CDR3 protein, called by TCRdb with MiXCR from the reads. Among 400,000 to 550,000 distinct CDR3 sequences listed, around 11% were seen once. The sequenced sample was PBMCs. The source is a human donor in good health (CMV status not recorded). Some clones in this sample may be carry-over from other donors' samples.

Many counts were recorded for this clonotype. The chain combines TRBV6-5 with TRBJ2-7, with D maybe TRBD2 (5 bases). The germline V gene has CDR1 MNHEY and CDR2 SVGAGI. Trimming took 6 bases from V and 0 from J, leaving 12 bases between them. The CDR3 sequence is 14 residues long. The CDR3 coding sequence is TGTGCCAGCAGCGGAGGCAGTAGCTCCTACGAGCAGTACTTC. It translates to CASSGGSSSYEQYF.

V is TRBV5-6 and J is TRBJ1-5; possibly TRBD1 for D (6 bases). V lost 5 bases and J 5 bases, leaving 17 bases between the germline ends. The germline V gene has CDR1 SGHDT and CDR2 YYEEEE. The CDR3 spans 15 residues. CDR3 region: CASSPQGHLDQPQHF. CDR3 nucleotide sequence: TGTGCCAGCAGTCCCCAGGGACACCTCGATCAGCCCCAGCATTTT.

In this sample, this clonotype turned up many times. The chain combines TRBV4-2 with TRBJ1-5, with D perhaps TRBD1 (5 bases). Germline CDR1 and CDR2: LGHNA and YNFKEQ. This CDR3 contains 14 residues. Trimming shortened V by 0 bases and J by 4 bases, and 7 bases separated the two germline ends. CDR3: CASSQEWGNQPQHF. For the CDR3, the DNA is TGTGCCAGCAGCCAAGAGTGGGGGAATCAGCCCCAGCATTTT.

The chain recombines TRBV20-1 with TRBJ2-7; 12 bases match TRBD1. Per germline, CDR1 DFQATT and CDR2 SNEGSKA (reference sequence). The V segment lost 0 bases and the J segment 5 bases; nucleotides outside the gene matches: 2. The CDR3 runs 14 residues. As DNA, the CDR3 is TGCAGTGCTAGAGACGGGACAGGGGGCAACGAGCAGTACTTC. It encodes CSARDGTGGNEQYF.

V and J are TRBV7-3 and TRBJ2-3, with 7 bases that match TRBD1. From germline, CDR1 is SGHTA and CDR2 FQGTGA. This CDR3 contains 13 residues. The trim removed 4 bases at V and 9 bases at J, leaving 7 bases unmatched. The CDR3 spells CASSSGQSRTQYF. In DNA, the CDR3 is TGTGCCAGCAGCTCGGGACAGTCGAGGACGCAGTATTTT.

This clonotype came up many times. The chain joins TRBV28 to TRBJ1-6; D may be TRBD1 (5 bases). Trimming pared 2 bases from V and 10 bases from J, leaving 12 bases between. The CDR3 consists of 14 residues. The germline V gene encodes CDR1 MDHEN and CDR2 SYDVKM. CDR3 protein: CASSLGGEGSPLHF. The CDR3 DNA reads TGTGCCAGCAGTTTAGGGGGGGAGGGATCACCCCTCCACTTT.

J is TRBJ2-3 and V is TRBV9; tentative D call: TRBD1 (5 bases). Germline V gives CDR1 SGDLS, CDR2 YYNGEE. The V end was cut by 4 bases, the J end by 0 bases, with 15 bases between. The CDR3 covers 16 residues. The CDR3 DNA follows: TGTGCCAGCAGCTTACAAGGGGAACCTAGCACAGATACGCAGTATTTT. Translated, it gives CASSLQGEPSTDTQYF.

This clonotype has more than one count but fewer than ten. The chain employs TRBV2 and TRBJ1-2; possibly TRBD1 for D (5 bases). Germline V gene lookup returns CDR1 SNHLY and CDR2 FYNNEI. Trimming shortened V by 6 bases and J by 3 bases, and 14 bases separated the two germline ends. The CDR3 runs 14 residues. The CDR3 DNA follows: TGTGCCAGCAGCGACTGGACGACAGACTATGGCTACACCTTC. It translates to CASSDWTTDYGYTF.

Concerning this clonotype: Germline and junction disagree at one end, which may indicate a read error. This sequence joins TRBV25-1 and TRBJ2-7, with 8 bases aligning to TRBD1. CDR3 length equals 11 residues. The V gene's germline CDR1 is MGHDK and CDR2 SYGVNS. This CDR3 is CASSETGVFHF. CDR3 coding DNA: TGTGCCAGCAGTGAGACAGGGGTATTCCATTTC.